Each of the 19 T cell receptor beta chains below was sequenced from the same sample in a study of T cells in localized non-small cell lung cancer. The method was immunoSEQ multiplex PCR; TCRdb's version includes in-frame clones alone and lacks a portion of them. The table has tens of thousands of clones, approximately 78% seen once. Sequencing used peripheral blood, obtained before any cancer treatment. Receptors were obtained from a woman aged 35 to 75 with stage I lung adenocarcinoma.

The chain uses TRBV5-1 and TRBJ2-5; D tentatively fits TRBD1 or TRBD2 (5 bases each). This CDR3 contains 15 residues. The V and J ends lost 4 bases and 5 bases respectively, with 18 bases between them. Germline V gives CDR1 SGHRS, CDR2 YFSETQ. The CDR3 sequence is CASSRAGDAGETQYF. Here the CDR3 DNA reads TGCGCCAGCAGCCGTGCCGGGGACGCTGGGGAGACCCAGTACTTC. Drawing the rest from reference TRBV5-1 and TRBJ2-5, the complete variable domain is KAGVTQTPRYLIKTRGQQVTLSCSPISGHRSVSWYQQTPGQGLQFLFEYFSETQRNKGNFPGRFSGRQFSNSRSEMNVSTLELGDSALYLCASSRAGDAGETQYFGPGTRLLVL.

This clone occurred once. The rearrangement uses TRBV13 and TRBJ2-1; TRBD2 matches 10 bases. The V and J ends lost 5 bases and 0 bases, in that order; junction bases with no gene match: 13. The germline CDR1 and CDR2 sequences are PRHDT and FYEKMQ (reference sequence). There are 19 residues in the CDR3. For the CDR3, the DNA is TGTGCCAGCAGCCTATATTCTAGCGGGGGTCGAAGCTCCTACAATGAGCAGTTCTTC. This translates into CASSLYSSGGRSSYNEQFF.

The genes are TRBV27 and TRBJ2-7; 7 bases align to TRBD1. The CDR3 spans 15 residues. Losses at the gene ends were 1 base for V and 2 bases for J; bases not matched to a gene: 5. Germline values: CDR1 MNHEY, CDR2 SMNVEV (reference sequence). In DNA form, the CDR3 reads TGTGCCAGCAGTTTATTGTCCCAGGGGGCCTACGAGCAGTACTTC. Translating it yields CASSLLSQGAYEQYF.

This chain connects TRBV6-1 to TRBJ2-7; 7 positions agree with TRBD1. Germline lookup yields CDR1 MNHNS and CDR2 SASEGT. The junction had 10 bases not matched to a gene; V was cut back by 3 bases and J by 2 bases. This CDR3 has 16 residues. CDR3 nucleotide sequence: TGTGCCAGCAGTGACGCGCCCGGGACAGCAACCTACGAGCAGTACTTC. Its protein is CASSDAPGTATYEQYF.

The chain uses TRBV11-2 and TRBJ2-5, with D perhaps being TRBD1 or TRBD2 (5 bases each). There are 13 residues in the CDR3. Germline V lookup: CDR1 SGHAT, CDR2 FQNNGV. The V gene lost 5 bases and the J gene lost 5 bases, with 12 bases spanning the gap. CDR3 in amino acids: CASSQGRQETQYF. The CDR3 nucleotides read TGTGCCAGCAGCCAGGGACGTCAGGAGACCCAGTACTTC. Combining the CDR3 with reference TRBV11-2 and TRBJ2-5 gives the whole variable domain EAGVAQSPRYKIIEKRQSVAFWCNPISGHATLYWYQQILGQGPKLLIQFQNNGVVDDSQLPKDRFSAERLKGVDSTLKIQPAKLEDSAVYLCASSQGRQETQYFGPGTRLLVL.

J is TRBJ1-1 and V is TRBV10-3, with unresolved D. V was cut by 2 bases and J by 4 bases, with 11 bases left in between. This CDR3 spans 14 amino acids. CDR1 and CDR2 (germline): ENHRY, SYGVKD. CDR3 bases: TGTGCCATCAGTGAGCCTGACATTGGCACTGAAGCTTTCTTT. It translates to CAISEPDIGTEAFF.

The J gene is TRBJ1-5, the V gene TRBV6-6, with 8 positions matching TRBD1. J lost 4 bases, V lost 5 bases, and 7 bases had no gene match. The CDR3 runs 15 residues. Germline V CDR1 and CDR2: MNHNY, SVGAGI (reference sequence). The CDR3 DNA reads as TGTGCCAGCAGTGGGCCGGGACAGGATAATCAGCCCCAGCATTTT. Amino acid sequence: CASSGPGQDNQPQHF.

This clone was detected only a few times. The chain uses TRBV7-9 and TRBJ2-1; 10 nucleotides match TRBD2. Germline-derived CDR1 and CDR2 are SEHNR and FQNEAQ (reference sequence). The trim removed 6 bases at V and 6 bases at J, leaving 8 bases unmatched. The CDR3 spans 15 residues. CDR3 protein: CASRPAGGPGNEQFF. In nucleotides, the CDR3 is TGTGCCAGCAGACCAGCGGGGGGGCCCGGCAATGAGCAGTTCTTC. Together with reference TRBV7-9 and TRBJ2-1, the CDR3 gives the full variable domain: DTGVSQNPRHKITKRGQNVTFRCDPISEHNRLYWYRQTLGQGPEFLTYFQNEAQLEKSRLLSDRFSAERPKGSFSTLEIQRTEQGDSAMYLCASRPAGGPGNEQFFGPGTRLTVL.

This clone was seen just once. The CDR3 sequence is CASSERAGEETQYF. CDR3 in DNA: TGCGCCAGCAGCGAAAGAGCGGGAGAAGAGACCCAGTACTTC. The rearrangement uses TRBV5-1 and TRBJ2-5; 8 bases are shared with TRBD2. J lost 3 bases, V lost 4 bases, and 5 bases had no gene match. The germline V gene has CDR1 SGHRS and CDR2 YFSETQ. The CDR3 runs 14 residues.

J is TRBJ1-1 and V is TRBV6-1, with D possibly being TRBD1 (5 bases). Germline CDR1 reads MNHNS; CDR2 reads SASEGT. Trimming removed 8 bases from V and 5 bases from J, with 18 bases in between. This CDR3 is 14 amino acids long. The CDR3 coding sequence is TGTGCCAGCTTTACAGGAGGGGACGGGACTGAAGCTTTCTTT. Its protein product is CASFTGGDGTEAFF.

The chain couples TRBV2 to TRBJ2-2, with D perhaps being TRBD1 or TRBD2 (5 bases each). The V end was cut by 6 bases, the J end by 6 bases, with 20 bases between. The CDR3 contains 16 residues. CDR1 SNHLY and CDR2 FYNNEI come from the germline V gene. This CDR3 is CASSQGPLQVAGELFF. In DNA, the CDR3 is TGTGCCAGCAGCCAGGGACCGCTGCAGGTCGCCGGGGAGCTGTTTTTT.

CDR3 sequence (DNA): TGTGCCACCAGCAGAGGGGGGACTAGCGAGGGAGAGACCCAGTACTTC. It translates to CATSRGGTSEGETQYF. The genes are TRBV15 and TRBJ2-5, with 10 positions matching TRBD2. The V and J ends lost 1 base and 4 bases, in that order; junction bases with no gene match: 6. The CDR3 extends over 16 amino acids. Germline V gene sequence: CDR1 LNHNV, CDR2 YYDKDF (reference sequence).

V is TRBV10-2 and J is TRBJ1-2; perhaps TRBD1 as D (5 bases). The CDR3 contains 16 residues. V was trimmed by 0 bases and J by 3 bases, leaving 14 bases between them. Germline-derived CDR1 and CDR2 are WSHSY and SAAADI. The DNA of the CDR3 is TGCGCCAGCAGTGAGTCCCTTGCAGGGCCGCACTATGGCTACACCTTC. Translation gives CASSESLAGPHYGYTF.

By frequency in the sample, this clone is medium-sized (0.01 to 0.1%). This chain connects TRBV7-8 to TRBJ1-3; weak D call: TRBD1 (5 bases). V lost 5 bases and J 3 bases, leaving 11 bases between the germline ends. The germline V gene has CDR1 SGHVS and CDR2 FQNEAQ. There are 14 residues in the CDR3. The CDR3 sequence is CASSGREGGNTIYF. Here the CDR3 DNA reads TGTGCCAGCAGCGGCAGGGAGGGTGGAAACACCATATATTTT.

This clone was recorded once. The chain employs TRBV30 and TRBJ1-1; D is unresolved. The CDR3 spans 15 residues. Per germline, CDR1 GTSNPN and CDR2 SVGIG (reference sequence). V was cut by 4 bases and J by 0 bases, with 15 bases left in between. The CDR3 DNA reads TGTGCCTGGACTGGAGTAACCTTAATGAACACTGAAGCTTTCTTT. The encoded protein is CAWTGVTLMNTEAFF.

This clone was detected once. The gene calls are TRBV23-1 and TRBJ2-6, with D unresolved. TRBV23-1 is given ORF status, its function remaining uncertain. Trimming left V 0 bases short and J 5 bases short, with 11 bases between. This CDR3 has 16 residues. The CDR3 bases are TGCGCCAGCAGTCAATCGGGATGTGAGAGGGCCAACGTCCTGACTTTC. Its translation is CASSQSGCERANVLTF.

The rearrangement joins TRBV4-3 to TRBJ2-2, with 7 bases identical to TRBD1. Germline trimming cut 4 bases from V and 6 bases from J; bases unmatched to any gene: 14. There are 17 residues in the CDR3. Germline CDR1 and CDR2: LGHNA and YSLEER. The CDR3 is CASSPILDRTEAGELFF. The CDR3 DNA is TGCGCCAGCAGCCCTATACTGGACAGGACCGAGGCCGGGGAGCTGTTTTTT.

The V and J genes are TRBV30 and TRBJ2-7; no firm D call. Per germline, CDR1 GTSNPN and CDR2 SVGIG (reference sequence). The CDR3 contains 14 residues. The V and J ends lost 2 bases and 5 bases respectively, with 16 bases between them. The CDR3 DNA sequence: TGTGCCTGGAGTTTAAGGGATTTTTCCAACGAGCAGTACTTC. Its protein product is CAWSLRDFSNEQYF.

This clone is a singleton in its sample. The J gene is TRBJ2-7, the V gene TRBV28; perhaps TRBD1 as D (5 bases). V shed 5 bases and J shed 8 bases, with 25 bases lying between them. The CDR3 is made up of 16 amino acids. Germline lookup yields CDR1 MDHEN and CDR2 SYDVKM. CDR3 DNA: TGTGCCAGCAGTCCATCTAGTAGGGGCCCCATATCTCAGCAGTACTTC. This sequence encodes CASSPSSRGPISQQYF.